This T cell receptor beta chain was recovered during a study of blood T cells in healthy people across ages. Overall study findings and caveats: Whereas aged donors had fewer naive CD4+ cells, long-lived donors had more of them and higher diversity. PBMCs went unsorted, and a conclusive naive versus antigen-experienced comparison was therefore prevented.

Then a second PCR, running roughly 7 to 12 cycles, was carried out with a sample-barcoded 5' primer and a J-beta primer mix. TCRdb recomputed calls from the 5' RACE reads with MiXCR, one row per CDR3 protein. The sample records about 1,400,000 distinct CDR3 sequences, approximately 59% being singletons. Note on this clonotype: As yet, its antigen is unknown.

The sequence derives from a young man in good health. The sequenced material came from blood.

This CDR3 reads CASSQGVPSYEQYF. The CDR3, as DNA: TGCGCCAGCAGCCAAGGGGTCCCGTCCTACGAGCAGTACTTC. The chain uses TRBV4-3 and TRBJ2-7; no definite D call. Trimming removed 1 base at V and 1 base at J, with 8 bases between. CDR3 length: 14 residues. Germline-derived CDR1 and CDR2 are LGHNA and YSLEER.